In this sample, the clone carrying this T cell receptor beta chain turned up once. Its antigen is unknown. These data belong to a study of lymphopenia after photon versus proton radiotherapy. General study findings and limits: In patients who died, overall survival fell as post-nadir TCR diversity dropped more.

TCRdb keeps only in-frame clones here, not all; method: immunoSEQ multiplex PCR. The sample yields approximately 80,000 clones, around four fifths seen once. Germline assignment: CDR1 LGHNA and CDR2 YSLEER. V was shortened by 0 bases and J by 0 bases, with 7 bases between the two germline ends. The CDR3 extends over 15 amino acids. The specimen was peripheral blood, collected from a patient treated with proton-based radiotherapy. The chain combines TRBV4-3 with TRBJ2-3; D is unclear. The origin of this receptor is a man in his sixties with pancreatic cancer. The DNA of the CDR3 is TGCGCCAGCAGCCAAGATGTGCGGAGCACAGATACGCAGTATTTT. It specifies CASSQDVRSTDTQYF.